These 17 T cell receptor beta chains came from one sample sequenced in a study of siplizumab effects on memory and regulatory T cells. Data came from immunoSEQ multiplex PCR; TCRdb stores just in-frame clones and leaves some out. The repertoire includes several thousand clones, over 60% of them detected once, and around two thirds sits in the top ten. Material: effector memory CD8+ T cells sorted from blood. Specified subset: unstimulated CD8+ effector memory T cells. Receptors originate from a human donor in good health.

The sample holds a few counts of this clone. The chain joins TRBV5-6 to TRBJ2-7, with TRBD1 matching 8 bases. This CDR3 has 13 residues. Trimming cost V 3 bases and J 7 bases; bases outside gene matches: 6. Germline CDR1 reads SGHDT; CDR2 reads YYEEEE. CDR3 DNA: TGTGCCAGCAGCTCGCAGGGGGCGCGGGAGCAGTACTTC. Translation gives CASSSQGAREQYF.

J is TRBJ2-7 and V is TRBV7-1, with D maybe TRBD1 (6 bases). TRBV7-1 is sorted into the ORF group, with uncertain function. This CDR3 spans 13 amino acids. The V and J ends lost 5 bases and 7 bases respectively, with 15 bases between them. This CDR3 reads CASSPGTRQEQYF. In nucleotides, the CDR3 is TGTGCCAGCAGCCCCGGGACAAGGCAAGAGCAGTACTTC.

The chain uses TRBV6-1 and TRBJ2-6; no clear D gene. Germline V gene data show CDR1 as MNHNS and CDR2 as SASEGT. The CDR3 totals 14 residues. V was pared by 4 bases and J by 1 base, with 5 bases between. The CDR3 protein is CASSGFSGANVLTF. The CDR3 DNA follows: TGTGCCAGCAGTGGGTTTTCTGGGGCCAACGTCCTGACTTTC.

The chain is built from TRBV10-3 and TRBJ2-1, with D possibly matching TRBD2 (6 bases). The ends were cut back, 4 bases at V and 7 bases at J, with 11 bases in the middle. The CDR3 spans 13 residues. Germline V CDR1 and CDR2: ENHRY, SYGVKD. The CDR3 bases are TGTGCCATCAGTGGGGGGGTTTCAAATGAGCAGTTCTTC. This sequence encodes CAISGGVSNEQFF.

In its sample, this clone ranks as medium-sized (0.01 to 0.1%). V is TRBV5-6 and J is TRBJ2-3; TRBD2 matches 10 bases. Trimming removed 2 bases from V and 1 base from J; junction bases left unmatched: 1. This CDR3 spans 15 amino acids. Germline V gene data show CDR1 as SGHDT and CDR2 as YYEEEE. The chain's CDR3 is CASSFGTSGTDTQYF. The CDR3 DNA reads as TGTGCCAGCAGCTTTGGGACTAGCGGCACAGATACGCAGTATTTT.

The chain uses TRBV19 and TRBJ2-2; D perhaps matches TRBD2 (6 bases). The CDR3 length is 12 residues. Germline values: CDR1 LNHDA, CDR2 SQIVND (reference sequence). The germline V and J ends were trimmed by 7 bases and 7 bases, with 10 bases remaining between them. In DNA, the CDR3 is TGTGCCAGTATGGGAGGAGACGGGGAGCTGTTTTTT. It codes for CASMGGDGELFF.

This clone was observed a handful of times. The chain uses TRBV6-6 and TRBJ1-2; D is unclear. V was pared by 2 bases and J by 3 bases, with 7 bases between. Germline V gene sequence: CDR1 MNHNY, CDR2 SVGAGI (reference sequence). CDR3 length: 13 amino acids. The CDR3 nucleotides are TGTGCCAGCAGTTACGGTGTGGACTATGGCTACACCTTC. This sequence encodes CASSYGVDYGYTF.

This chain uses TRBV6-5 with TRBJ2-7, with 10 bases that match TRBD2. CDR1 and CDR2 (germline): MNHEY, SVGAGI. V lost 0 bases and J lost 2; bases outside the gene matches: 1. The length of the CDR3 is 15 residues. Written as DNA, the CDR3 is TGTGCCAGCAGTTACTCGACTAGCGGGCCCTACGAGCAGTACTTC. Its protein product is CASSYSTSGPYEQYF.

The V call is TRBV6-1, the J call TRBJ2-7, with 10 bases identical to TRBD1. The CDR3 runs 13 residues. V trimming: 5 bases; J trimming: 7 bases; junction bases outside the gene matches: 5. CDR1 MNHNS and CDR2 SASEGT come from the germline V gene. This CDR3 reads CASSWDRGGEQYF. CDR3 in DNA: TGTGCCAGCAGTTGGGACAGGGGTGGTGAGCAGTACTTC.

The CDR3: CASSRWAGEEQYF. The CDR3, as DNA: TGTGCCAGCAGCCGCTGGGCGGGAGAAGAGCAGTACTTC. This chain uses TRBV7-9 with TRBJ2-7; TRBD2 matches 7 bases. With V trimmed by 5 bases and J by 7 bases, 8 bases remained unmatched. The V gene's germline CDR1 is SEHNR and CDR2 FQNEAQ (reference sequence). This CDR3 is 13 amino acids long.

The rearrangement joins TRBV2 to TRBJ2-1; no firm D call. The CDR3 extends over 18 amino acids. V was trimmed by 1 base and J by 0 bases, leaving 16 bases between them. The germline gives CDR1 SNHLY, CDR2 FYNNEI. CDR3 region: CASSEEGLTLNSYNEQFF. DNA for the CDR3: TGTGCCAGCAGTGAAGAGGGCCTGACATTGAACTCCTACAATGAGCAGTTCTTC.

V and J are TRBV6-1 and TRBJ2-1; D not resolved. Germline values: CDR1 MNHNS, CDR2 SASEGT. The CDR3 consists of 13 residues. Trimming took 7 bases from V and 3 from J, leaving 10 bases between them. CDR3 DNA: TGTGCCAGCACTGGCGGAGACTACAATGAGCAGTTCTTC. Protein product: CASTGGDYNEQFF.

The chain couples TRBV18 to TRBJ1-1; 9 nucleotides match TRBD1. CDR3 length: 16 amino acids. Per germline, CDR1 KGHSH and CDR2 LQKENI. V lost 2 bases, J lost 5 bases, and 9 bases stayed unmatched. The CDR3 bases are TGTGCCAGCTCACCAGAGACAGGGGGACAGAGGACTGAAGCTTTCTTT. This translates into CASSPETGGQRTEAFF.

This clone came up a few times. V gene TRBV6-1 combines with J gene TRBJ2-1, with TRBD2 identical over 11 bases. Trimming cost V 7 bases and J 3 bases; bases outside gene matches: 5. CDR3 length equals 15 residues. The germline V gene has CDR1 MNHNS and CDR2 SASEGT. DNA for the CDR3: TGTGCCAGCACTAGTACTAGCGGGAGCTACAATGAGCAGTTCTTC. This translates into CASTSTSGSYNEQFF.

V usage is TRBV19 and J usage is TRBJ2-7, with 14 bases that match TRBD2. The J segment lost 5 bases and the V segment lost 4 bases, leaving 4 bases of the junction unmatched. Germline values: CDR1 LNHDA, CDR2 SQIVND (reference sequence). The CDR3 sequence is 15 residues long. CDR3 bases: TGTGCCAGTAGTAAAGGGACTAGCGGGAGTAACGAGCAGTACTTC. Its protein is CASSKGTSGSNEQYF.

The rearrangement joins TRBV9 to TRBJ2-3; D may be TRBD1 (5 bases). Trimming left V 0 bases short and J 2 bases short, with 13 bases between. This CDR3 is built from 16 residues. The germline CDR1 and CDR2 sequences are SGDLS and YYNGEE. CDR3 residues: CASSVEKGFPTDTQYF. CDR3 in DNA: TGTGCCAGCAGCGTAGAAAAGGGGTTCCCCACAGATACGCAGTATTTT.

This clone has just a few counts. This sequence joins TRBV21-1 and TRBJ2-7; the D call of TRBD2 is as the table states it, not checked on the DNA. TRBV21-1 is a documented pseudogene. This CDR3 contains 14 residues. This CDR3 is CASSLGLTTYEQYF. Written as DNA, the CDR3 is TGTGCCAGCAGCTTGGGACTTACCACCTACGAGCAGTACTTC.